Listed below are T cell receptor beta chains from one sample, sequenced in a study of T-cell memory formation after mild COVID-19. Using its own MiXCR run on the 5' RACE reads, TCRdb lists one record per CDR3 protein. The table lists 500,000 to 550,000 distinct CDR3 sequences, roughly 20% of them singletons. Material for sequencing was PBMCs or a T cell subset sorted from them (not recorded which). The receptors come from an adult woman who had mild COVID-19 (a few samples of this study predate the infection). Cell type and time point are not known. Each CDR3 is given with its conserved first and last residue. A D gene is named only where the DNA matches it firmly. Not every row has a clone size; where given, it reads once, few, many or a size class.

CDR3: CSVEEMGGPSYNEQFF
DNA: TGCAGCGTTGAAGAAATGGGAGGGCCCTCCTACAATGAGCAGTTCTTC
V: TRBV29-1
D: TRBD2
size: -
J: TRBJ2-1

CDR3: CASSLSGWGPVVNIQYF
DNA: TGTGCCAGCAGTTTAAGTGGTTGGGGGCCGGTGGTAAACATTCAGTACTTC
V: TRBV12-3/TRBV12-4
D: -
size: few
J: TRBJ2-4

CDR3: CASSLQLAGSPYEQYF
DNA: TGTGCCAGCAGTCTCCAGTTAGCGGGGAGCCCCTACGAGCAGTACTTC
V: TRBV12-3/TRBV12-4
D: TRBD2
size: many
J: TRBJ2-7

CDR3: CASTPGVSYYNEQFF
DNA: TGCGCCAGCACCCCGGGGGTGAGTTACTACAATGAGCAGTTCTTC
V: TRBV5-1
D: -
size: -
J: TRBJ2-1

CDR3: CAISETGADEKLFF
DNA: TGTGCCATCAGTGAGACGGGGGCGGATGAAAAACTGTTTTTT
V: TRBV10-3
D: -
size: -
J: TRBJ1-4

CDR3: CASSQEPQGLGYGYTF
DNA: TGTGCCAGCAGCCAAGAACCCCAGGGGCTCGGCTATGGCTACACCTTC
V: TRBV4-2
D: -
size: few
J: TRBJ1-2

CDR3: CASSQYDRSSYEQYF
DNA: TGTGCCAGCAGCCAATACGACAGGAGCTCCTACGAGCAGTACTTC
V: TRBV4-2
D: -
size: -
J: TRBJ2-7

CDR3: CASSIVIQSSYEQYF
DNA: TGTGCCAGTAGTATAGTGATCCAGAGCTCCTACGAGCAGTACTTC
V: TRBV19
D: -
size: -
J: TRBJ2-7

CDR3: CASSANEGNTGELFF
DNA: TGTGCCAGCAGTGCCAACGAAGGGAACACCGGGGAGCTGTTTTTT
V: TRBV6-4
D: -
size: -
J: TRBJ2-2

CDR3: CASSLAVHTRGLNTEAFF
DNA: TGTGCCAGCAGCTTAGCTGTGCATACCCGGGGCTTGAACACTGAAGCTTTCTTT
V: TRBV7-6
D: -
size: few
J: TRBJ1-1

CDR3: CATSSRSGTSSPDTQYF
DNA: TGTGCCACCAGCAGCCGTTCAGGGACTAGTAGTCCAGATACGCAGTATTTT
V: TRBV15
D: TRBD2
size: -
J: TRBJ2-3

CDR3: CATSVTANTGELFF
DNA: TGTGCCACCAGTGTTACTGCGAACACCGGGGAGCTGTTTTTT
V: TRBV24-1
D: -
size: -
J: TRBJ2-2

CDR3: CASSDDRVLTVNEQFF
DNA: TGTGCCAGCAGTGACGACAGGGTCCTAACAGTCAATGAGCAGTTCTTC
V: TRBV6-4
D: TRBD1
size: -
J: TRBJ2-1

CDR3: CASRPGHQNYGYTF
DNA: TGTGCCAGCAGACCGGGACACCAGAACTATGGCTACACCTTC
V: TRBV7-9
D: -
size: -
J: TRBJ1-2

CDR3: CASSQTPQGTYNEQFF
DNA: TGCGCCAGCAGCCAGACCCCGCAGGGTACCTACAATGAGCAGTTCTTC
V: TRBV4-3
D: -
size: -
J: TRBJ2-1

CDR3: CATSRDGDQRHSYEQYF
DNA: TGTGCCACCAGCAGAGATGGGGACCAACGACACTCCTACGAGCAGTACTTC
V: TRBV15
D: -
size: few
J: TRBJ2-7

CDR3: CASSLGPFETQYF
DNA: TGTGCCAGCAGCTTAGGACCATTCGAGACCCAGTACTTC
V: TRBV7-6
D: -
size: many
J: TRBJ2-5

CDR3: CASSQESRLDEQYF
DNA: TGCGCCAGCAGCCAAGAAAGCAGGCTCGACGAGCAGTACTTC
V: TRBV4-1
D: -
size: -
J: TRBJ2-7

CDR3: CASSGGQLSSYNEQFF
DNA: TGTGCCAGCAGCGGGGGACAGCTGAGCTCCTACAATGAGCAGTTCTTC
V: TRBV9
D: TRBD1
size: few
J: TRBJ2-1

CDR3: CASRRSGSGVETQYF
DNA: TGTGCCAGCAGACGTAGCGGGAGTGGTGTAGAGACCCAGTACTTC
V: TRBV6-5
D: TRBD2
size: few
J: TRBJ2-5

CDR3: CASSLSPQEAYNEQFF
DNA: TGTGCCAGCAGTTTATCTCCTCAGGAAGCCTACAATGAGCAGTTCTTC
V: TRBV27
D: -
size: -
J: TRBJ2-1

CDR3: CASSRQRTGLSNQPQHF
DNA: TGTGCCAGCAGCCGTCAGCGGACAGGCCTTAGCAATCAGCCCCAGCATTTT
V: TRBV2
D: TRBD1
size: -
J: TRBJ1-5

CDR3: CASSRDGSTDTQYF
DNA: TGCGCCAGCAGCCGGGACGGAAGCACAGATACGCAGTATTTT
V: TRBV5-1
D: -
size: -
J: TRBJ2-3

CDR3: CASRAGPTQETQYF
DNA: TGTGCCAGCAGGGCGGGACCGACGCAAGAGACCCAGTACTTC
V: TRBV6-5
D: -
size: -
J: TRBJ2-5

CDR3: CASSLEIAHRNEQFF
DNA: TGTGCCAGCAGCTTAGAAATAGCGCACCGCAATGAGCAGTTCTTC
V: TRBV7-9
D: -
size: few
J: TRBJ2-1

CDR3: CASGAGGGNTEAFF
DNA: TGTGCCAGCGGGGCAGGAGGGGGTAACACTGAAGCTTTCTTT
V: TRBV18
D: -
size: -
J: TRBJ1-1

CDR3: CASSFVGGETQYF
DNA: TGTGCCAGCAGTTTTGTAGGGGGAGAGACCCAGTACTTC
V: TRBV7-3
D: -
size: many
J: TRBJ2-5

CDR3: CASRRRGSGSQPQHF
DNA: TGTGCCAGTAGACGAAGGGGTAGCGGGAGTCAGCCCCAGCATTTT
V: TRBV6-5
D: -
size: few
J: TRBJ1-5